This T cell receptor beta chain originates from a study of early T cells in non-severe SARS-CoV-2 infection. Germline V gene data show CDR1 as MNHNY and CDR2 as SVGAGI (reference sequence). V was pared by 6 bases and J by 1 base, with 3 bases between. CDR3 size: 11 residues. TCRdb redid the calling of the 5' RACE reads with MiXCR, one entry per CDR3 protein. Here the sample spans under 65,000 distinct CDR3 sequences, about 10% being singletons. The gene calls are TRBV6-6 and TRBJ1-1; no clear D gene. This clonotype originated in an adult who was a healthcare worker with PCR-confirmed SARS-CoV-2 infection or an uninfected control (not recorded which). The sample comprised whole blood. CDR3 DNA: TGTGCCAGCAGACAGAACACTGAAGCTTTCTTT. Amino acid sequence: CASRQNTEAFF.